This is a list of T cell receptor beta chains from one sample in a study of memory CD4+ T cells and cytomegalovirus serostatus. Using immunoSEQ multiplex PCR, the repertoire was profiled, and TCRdb retains in-frame clones only, with some absent. The sample records about 59,000 clones, 81% being singletons. Specimen: memory CD4+ T cells from blood. These receptors were obtained from an adult in good health and CMV-seronegative. Both conserved end residues are part of each CDR3. A D gene is named only where the DNA matches it firmly. A clone size is listed for some rows: how often the clone was seen (once, few, many), or a class if it is expanded.

CDR3 protein	CDR3 DNA	J gene	V gene	clone size	D gene
CASSLGGRNTEAFF	TGTGCCAGCAGCTTAGGTGGCCGGAACACTGAAGCTTTCTTT	TRBJ1-1	TRBV7-3	-	-
CASSLNGQPRNTEAFF	TGCGCCAGCAGCTTAAATGGACAGCCAAGGAACACTGAAGCTTTCTTT	TRBJ1-1	TRBV5-1	few	-
CASSTQQGTEAFF	TGTGCCAGCAGCACCCAACAGGGAACTGAAGCTTTCTTT	TRBJ1-1	TRBV7-3	-	-
CASSSSGVQETQYF	TGTGCCAGCAGCTCTAGCGGAGTCCAAGAGACCCAGTACTTC	TRBJ2-5	TRBV7-8	-	TRBD2
CASSPTQGGRNQPQHF	TGTGCCAGCTCACCAACACAGGGCGGACGCAATCAGCCCCAGCATTTT	TRBJ1-5	TRBV18	once	-
CASSLYGVPREYNEQFF	TGTGCCAGCAGCTTATACGGGGTCCCCAGGGAGTACAATGAGCAGTTCTTC	TRBJ2-1	TRBV7-6	-	-
CTSSPRTVNTEAFF	TGTACCAGCTCACCTAGGACAGTGAACACTGAAGCTTTCTTT	TRBJ1-1	TRBV18	-	-
CASSVGGGATEAFF	TGTGCCAGCAGCGTAGGTGGGGGAGCCACTGAAGCTTTCTTT	TRBJ1-1	TRBV9	-	-
CASSYGPGDTQYF	TGTGCCAGCAGTTACGGCCCAGGGGATACGCAGTATTTT	TRBJ2-3	TRBV25-1	-	-
CAISESRGRGAYEQYF	TGTGCCATCAGTGAGTCGAGGGGAAGAGGCGCCTACGAGCAGTACTTC	TRBJ2-7	TRBV10-3	-	-
CASSVRSSPTSYNEQFF	TGTGCCAGCAGTGTTCGGTCAAGCCCCACGAGCTACAATGAGCAGTTCTTC	TRBJ2-1	TRBV2	few	-
CASSPSTGAGEQYF	TGTGCCAGCTCACCATCAACAGGGGCGGGCGAGCAGTACTTC	TRBJ2-7	TRBV18	-	TRBD1
CASSRTSRQQGRQFF	TGTGCCAGCTCGAGGACTAGCAGGCAGCAAGGGAGGCAGTTCTTC	TRBJ2-1	TRBV18	-	TRBD2
CASSMTSEETQYF	TGTGCCAGCAGCATGACTAGCGAGGAGACCCAGTACTTC	TRBJ2-5	TRBV11-3	-	TRBD2
CAWSGNRVIGGANVLTF	TGTGCCTGGAGTGGAAACAGGGTCATAGGTGGGGCCAACGTCCTGACTTTC	TRBJ2-6	TRBV30	-	-
CASSQDSRDGYEQYF	TGCGCCAGCAGCCAAGATTCCCGGGACGGTTACGAGCAGTACTTC	TRBJ2-7	TRBV4-1	-	-
CASSKAPPGRGPWDEQFF	TGTGCCAGCAGCAAAGCACCTCCGGGGAGGGGGCCCTGGGATGAGCAGTTCTTC	TRBJ2-1	TRBV21-1	-	-
CASSGNKGANLREQYF	TGTGCCAGTAGTGGGAATAAGGGGGCCAACCTACGGGAGCAGTACTTC	TRBJ2-7	TRBV19	-	TRBD1
CASRTGRKETQYF	TGTGCCAGCCGGACAGGGAGGAAAGAGACCCAGTACTTC	TRBJ2-5	TRBV6-5	-	TRBD1
CASSSPDGTNYGYTF	TGTGCCAGCAGTTCCCCAGACGGAACTAACTATGGCTACACCTTC	TRBJ1-2	TRBV28	-	-
CASSILQGRGTEAFF	TGTGCCAGTAGTATTTTACAGGGTAGGGGCACTGAAGCTTTCTTT	TRBJ1-1	TRBV19	-	-
CASSLGPGGQGETQYF	TGTGCCAGCAGCTTAGGACCAGGGGGTCAGGGGGAGACCCAGTACTTC	TRBJ2-5	TRBV7-8	-	TRBD1
CASSAGTGGRQYF	TGTGCCAGCTCTGCGGGGACAGGGGGCCGACAGTACTTC	TRBJ2-7	TRBV6-5	-	TRBD1
CASSTGRRREETQYF	TGTGCCAGCAGCACTGGGAGGAGGAGGGAAGAGACCCAGTACTTC	TRBJ2-5	TRBV7-7	once	-
CASSPYRGRGTGELFF	TGTGCCAGCAGCCCCTACAGGGGGCGCGGCACCGGGGAGCTGTTTTTT	TRBJ2-2	TRBV7-8	few	TRBD1
CASSGSGSASYGYTF	TGTGCCAGCAGTGGCTCAGGGAGTGCGTCCTATGGCTACACCTTC	TRBJ1-2	TRBV6-4	-	-
CASRPTAVMNTEAFF	TGTGCCAGTAGACCGACAGCCGTTATGAACACTGAAGCTTTCTTT	TRBJ1-1	TRBV19	once	-
CASGRGPNTGELFF	TGTGCCAGCGGTCGGGGCCCGAACACCGGGGAGCTGTTTTTT	TRBJ2-2	TRBV7-9	-	-
CASKRETGALFF	TGTGCCAGCAAGAGAGAGACAGGGGCGCTGTTTTTT	TRBJ2-2	TRBV6-1	-	TRBD1